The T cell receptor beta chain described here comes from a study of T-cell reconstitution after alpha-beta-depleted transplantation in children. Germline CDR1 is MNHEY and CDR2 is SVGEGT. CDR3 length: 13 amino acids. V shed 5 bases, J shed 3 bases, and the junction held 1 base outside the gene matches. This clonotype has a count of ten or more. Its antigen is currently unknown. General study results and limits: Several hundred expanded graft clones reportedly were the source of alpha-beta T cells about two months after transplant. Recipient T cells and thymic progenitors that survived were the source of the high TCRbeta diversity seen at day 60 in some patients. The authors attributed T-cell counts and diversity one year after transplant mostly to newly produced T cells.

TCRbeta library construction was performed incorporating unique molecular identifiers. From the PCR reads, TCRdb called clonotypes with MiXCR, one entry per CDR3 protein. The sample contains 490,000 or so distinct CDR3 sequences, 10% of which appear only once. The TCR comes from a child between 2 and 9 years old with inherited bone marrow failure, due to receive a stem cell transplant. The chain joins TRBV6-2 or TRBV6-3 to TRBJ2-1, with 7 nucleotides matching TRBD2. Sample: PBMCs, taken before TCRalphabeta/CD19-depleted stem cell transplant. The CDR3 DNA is TGTGCCAGCAGTAGCGGGATCTACAATGAGCAGTTCTTC. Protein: CASSSGIYNEQFF.